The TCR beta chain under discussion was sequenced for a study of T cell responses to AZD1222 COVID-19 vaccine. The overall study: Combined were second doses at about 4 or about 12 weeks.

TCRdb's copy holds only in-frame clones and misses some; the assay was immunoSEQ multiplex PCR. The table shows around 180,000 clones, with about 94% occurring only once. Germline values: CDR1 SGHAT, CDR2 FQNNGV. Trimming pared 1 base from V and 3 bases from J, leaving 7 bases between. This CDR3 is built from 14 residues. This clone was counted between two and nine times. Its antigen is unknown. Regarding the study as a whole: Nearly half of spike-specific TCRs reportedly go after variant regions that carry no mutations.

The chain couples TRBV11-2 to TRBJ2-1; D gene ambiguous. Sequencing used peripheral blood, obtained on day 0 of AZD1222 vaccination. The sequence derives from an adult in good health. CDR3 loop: CASSLAGRYNEQFF. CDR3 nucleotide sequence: TGTGCCAGCAGCTTAGCGGGCCGCTACAATGAGCAGTTCTTC.